This T cell receptor (beta chain) was found in a study of blood T cells in healthy people across ages. Then a second PCR, running roughly 7 to 11 cycles, was carried out with a sample-barcoded 5' primer and a J-beta primer mix. Researchers report that a template-switch adaptor with 12 random nucleotides tagged each cDNA molecule. TCRdb re-called the 5' RACE reads with MiXCR, one entry per CDR3 protein. The sample has about 1.5 million distinct CDR3 sequences; around 40% are singletons. Regarding the study as a whole: Possibly confounding the expanded clonotype changes was the fact that donor CMV status was unknown.

The CDR3 sequence is 14 residues long. Germline CDR1 and CDR2: SNHLY and FYNNEI. Concerning this clonotype itself: As yet, its antigen is unknown.

This clonotype was sampled from a woman aged 18-29 years in good health. The chain links TRBV2 to TRBJ2-5; no clear D gene. Matching the DNA end better, TRBJ2-7 makes the J call doubtful. The sequencing input was blood. The CDR3 loop reads CASSWTTLGYEQYF. The CDR3, as DNA: TGTGCCAGCAGTTGGACGACGCTGGGGTACGAGCAGTACTTC.